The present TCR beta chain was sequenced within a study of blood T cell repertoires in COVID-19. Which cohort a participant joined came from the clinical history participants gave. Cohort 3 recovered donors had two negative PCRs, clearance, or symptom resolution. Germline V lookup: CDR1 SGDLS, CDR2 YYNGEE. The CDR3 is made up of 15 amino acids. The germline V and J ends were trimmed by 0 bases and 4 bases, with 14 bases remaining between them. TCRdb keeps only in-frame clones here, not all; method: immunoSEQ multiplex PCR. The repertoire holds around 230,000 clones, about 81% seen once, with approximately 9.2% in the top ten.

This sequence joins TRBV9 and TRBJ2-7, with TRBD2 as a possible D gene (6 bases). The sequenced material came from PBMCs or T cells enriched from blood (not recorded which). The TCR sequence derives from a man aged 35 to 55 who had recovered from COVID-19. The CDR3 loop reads CASSVAGGRQYEQYF. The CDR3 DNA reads TGTGCCAGCAGCGTAGCCGGGGGTCGGCAGTACGAGCAGTACTTC.